This entry features one TCR beta chain sequence. The CDR3 has 15 residues. Germline V CDR1 and CDR2: MDHEN, SYDVKM. The V and J ends lost 8 bases and 4 bases, in that order; junction bases with no gene match: 7. This sample is part of a study of blood T cell repertoires in COVID-19. Study at large: COVID-19 samples, acute and convalescent, were from the United States, Italy and Spain. T cells, B-cell-depleted T cells, or PBMCs provided the cDNA or gDNA that served as material.

In the authors' methods: Amplification of reference gene primers provided the estimated nucleated cell counts. Using immunoSEQ multiplex PCR, the repertoire was profiled, and TCRdb retains in-frame clones only, with some absent. The V and J calls and the clone size are those of that table, but D and trimming were determined from the DNA. In the table there are 150,000 to 190,000 clones, approximately 82% of which are singletons. This receptor was obtained from a woman between 50 and 59 years old with acute or convalescent COVID-19. The sequenced sample consisted of peripheral blood. This rearrangement joins TRBV28 to TRBJ2-1, with 11 bases fitting TRBD2. CDR3 sequence: CASHLSGRAYNEQFF. The DNA of the CDR3 is TGTGCCAGCCACCTTAGCGGGAGGGCATACAATGAGCAGTTCTTC.